This TCR beta chain emerged from a study of cytomegalovirus exposure and HLA in healthy donors. General study findings and limits: Associated with cytomegalovirus, according to the listing, were around 160 TCR beta chains. Cytomegalovirus status was reportedly diagnosed by the classifier with high specificity and sensitivity.

CDR1 MNHEY and CDR2 SMNVEV come from the germline V gene (reference sequence). V was cut by 5 bases and J by 4 bases, with 11 bases left in between. The CDR3 is made up of 13 amino acids. Profiling relied on immunoSEQ multiplex PCR, and the TCRdb table lists in-frame clones only, not all of them. The table includes about 400,000 clones, roughly 88% detected once. Worth noting for this clone: As yet, its antigen is unknown.

The sequenced sample consisted of PBMCs. This chain links TRBV27 with TRBJ1-1; no clear D. This clonotype was obtained from a woman aged 18 to 35 in good health and CMV-seronegative. The CDR3 sequence: CASSRNGGTEAFF. In DNA, the CDR3 is TGTGCCAGCAGTCGTAATGGAGGCACTGAAGCTTTCTTT.